The TCR beta chain described here comes from a study of blood T cell repertoires in COVID-19. Original analysis: Nucleated cell counts were estimated from reference gene primer amplification. Generated by immunoSEQ multiplex PCR, the TCRdb table keeps only in-frame clones and is missing some. V, J and clone size reflect that table, while D and trimming were determined from the DNA. The data show about 220,000 clones, just over 85% seen once. Looked up from germline, CDR1 is MGHRA and CDR2 is YSYEKL. This CDR3 region has 16 residues. The V segment lost 1 base and the J segment 1 base; nucleotides outside the gene matches: 3.

V is TRBV4-1 and J is TRBJ2-1; 8 bases fit TRBD2. The source material was PBMCs or T cells enriched from blood (not recorded which). This receptor was identified in a woman in her forties or fifties with acute COVID-19. The CDR3 protein is CASSQGVAGSYNEQFF. The CDR3 DNA is TGCGCCAGCAGCCAAGGGGTAGCGGGATCCTACAATGAGCAGTTCTTC.